This record concerns one T cell receptor (beta chain) sequence. This CDR3 spans 14 amino acids. V lost 0 bases to trimming and J lost 5 bases, with 8 bases between them. Germline V gene data show CDR1 as MNHEY and CDR2 as SVGAGI. These data come from a study of T cell responses to AZD1222 COVID-19 vaccine. This table comes from immunoSEQ multiplex PCR, and its TCRdb copy is limited to in-frame clones, with some not included. The table shows around 96,000 clones, with 86% occurring only once. The V and J genes are TRBV6-5 and TRBJ2-4, with D uncertain. The sequence derives from an adult who received the AZD1222 COVID-19 vaccine. The sequenced sample was peripheral blood, obtained 28 days after the second AZD1222 dose. DNA for the CDR3: TGTGCCAGCAGTTACTCGGTCAGAGAAAACATTCAGTACTTC. This translates into CASSYSVRENIQYF.